The rows below give T cell receptor beta chains drawn from one sample of a study of T cell changes during pregnancy in multiple sclerosis. Produced via immunoSEQ multiplex PCR; TCRdb's table is partial and in-frame only. The repertoire has tens of thousands of clones, around 92% of them found once; the top ten carry approximately 0.44%. Sequencing used CD4+ T cells from peripheral blood mononuclear cells, obtained in the second trimester of pregnancy. These receptor sequences come from a female donor in good health, enrolled as a control in a pregnancy study. Both conserved end residues are part of each CDR3.

J	V	CDR3
TRBJ2-5	TRBV7-2	CASSLDVGSGQETQYF
TRBJ1-2	TRBV28	CASTPGQNYGYTF
TRBJ1-5	TRBV6-1	CASRDTTGSQPQHF
TRBJ2-1	TRBV5-1	CASSLDAGQGINEQFF
TRBJ2-5	TRBV7-9	CASSYRRGGQETQYF
TRBJ1-1	TRBV7-2	CASSLVEGKMNTEAFF
TRBJ2-2	TRBV19	CASSKGRGHYGELFF
TRBJ1-1	TRBV5-1	CASSLGRRTENTEAFF
TRBJ2-1	TRBV5-4	CASSTRTSGPNEQFF
TRBJ2-2	TRBV2	CASRRQGADTGELFF
TRBJ2-7	TRBV5-1	CASSLELAGSYEQYF
TRBJ1-1	TRBV19	CASLQGPNTEAFF
TRBJ1-1	TRBV7-8	CASSLDGTEAFF
TRBJ1-4	TRBV7-9	CASSLYRGEKLFF
TRBJ2-7	TRBV6-5	CASSYFRQGLGEQYF
TRBJ1-1	TRBV4-1	CASSSMFRDRGRRTEAFF
TRBJ2-5	TRBV30	CAWSPGTGQETQYF
TRBJ2-1	TRBV5-1	CASSPGVLVASYNEQFF
TRBJ1-5	TRBV27	CASRGQGDFRPQHF
TRBJ2-7	TRBV7-8	CASALRAQGEEQYF
TRBJ2-5	TRBV9	CASSVDPAVETQYF
TRBJ1-1	TRBV7-8	CASSLLGQRVAEAFF
TRBJ1-1	TRBV5-6	CASSFRNTEAFF
TRBJ2-5	TRBV4-1	CASSLGLPGGQETQYF
TRBJ2-1	TRBV7-9	CASSPPGNEQFF
TRBJ1-5	TRBV5-1	CASSLQGSSNQPQHF
TRBJ1-4	TRBV27	CASASFGEKLFF
TRBJ1-2	TRBV5-1	CASSLDWGRDYGYTF
TRBJ1-5	TRBV19	CASSFGQTNQPQHF
TRBJ1-2	TRBV28	CASSFQDRWYGYTF
TRBJ2-7	TRBV11-3	CASSLMTGSSYEQYF
TRBJ2-7	TRBV27	CASSSSGRFGQYF
TRBJ1-5	TRBV9	CASSDRPGQPQHF
-	TRBV5-1	CASSLFRGGEQYF
TRBJ1-5	TRBV27	CASSWGGNQPQHF
TRBJ2-1	TRBV15	CATSRGTGTSNEQFF
TRBJ1-5	TRBV19	CASSRGQGGQPQHF
TRBJ2-5	TRBV5-1	CASSGEVQGQETQYF
TRBJ2-1	TRBV28	CASRDRTSRDEQFF
TRBJ1-2	TRBV10-3	CAISNEINYGYTF
TRBJ2-5	TRBV4-1	CASSPGTQVQETQYF